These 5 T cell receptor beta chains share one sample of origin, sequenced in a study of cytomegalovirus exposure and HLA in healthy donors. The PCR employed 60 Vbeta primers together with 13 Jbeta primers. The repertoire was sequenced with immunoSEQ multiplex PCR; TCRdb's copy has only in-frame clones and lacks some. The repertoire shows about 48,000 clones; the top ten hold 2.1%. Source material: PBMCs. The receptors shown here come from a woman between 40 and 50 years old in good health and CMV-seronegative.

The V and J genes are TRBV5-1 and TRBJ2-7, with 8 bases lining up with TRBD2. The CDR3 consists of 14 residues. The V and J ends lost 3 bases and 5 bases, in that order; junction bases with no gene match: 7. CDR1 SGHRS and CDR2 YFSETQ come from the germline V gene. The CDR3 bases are TGCGCCAGCAGCTCGTTAGCGGGGATCCACGAGCAGTACTTC. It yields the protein CASSSLAGIHEQYF.

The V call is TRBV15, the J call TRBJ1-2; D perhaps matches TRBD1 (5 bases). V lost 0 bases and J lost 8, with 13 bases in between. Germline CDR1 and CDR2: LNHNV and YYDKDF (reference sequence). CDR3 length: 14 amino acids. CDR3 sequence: CATSRDAGREGYTF. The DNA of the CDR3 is TGTGCCACCAGCAGAGACGCGGGACGCGAGGGCTACACCTTC.

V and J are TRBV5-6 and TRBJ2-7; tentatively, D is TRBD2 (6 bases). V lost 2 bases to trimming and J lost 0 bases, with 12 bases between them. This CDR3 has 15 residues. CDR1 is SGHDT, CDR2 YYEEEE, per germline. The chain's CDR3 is CASSLPGTASYEQYF. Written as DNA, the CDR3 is TGTGCCAGCAGCTTACCCGGGACTGCCTCCTACGAGCAGTACTTC.

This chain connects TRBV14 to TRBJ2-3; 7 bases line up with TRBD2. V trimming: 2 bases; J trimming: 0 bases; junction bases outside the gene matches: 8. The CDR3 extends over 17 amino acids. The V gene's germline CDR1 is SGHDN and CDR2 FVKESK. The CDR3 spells CASSQRPGSGSTDTQYF. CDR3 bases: TGTGCCAGCAGCCAAAGACCGGGTAGCGGGAGCACAGATACGCAGTATTTT.

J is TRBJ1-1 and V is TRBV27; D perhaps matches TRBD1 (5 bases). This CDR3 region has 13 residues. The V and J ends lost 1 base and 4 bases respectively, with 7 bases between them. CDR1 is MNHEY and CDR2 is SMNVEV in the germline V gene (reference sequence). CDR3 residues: CASSLLGATEAFF. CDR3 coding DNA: TGTGCCAGCAGTTTATTAGGGGCCACTGAAGCTTTCTTT.